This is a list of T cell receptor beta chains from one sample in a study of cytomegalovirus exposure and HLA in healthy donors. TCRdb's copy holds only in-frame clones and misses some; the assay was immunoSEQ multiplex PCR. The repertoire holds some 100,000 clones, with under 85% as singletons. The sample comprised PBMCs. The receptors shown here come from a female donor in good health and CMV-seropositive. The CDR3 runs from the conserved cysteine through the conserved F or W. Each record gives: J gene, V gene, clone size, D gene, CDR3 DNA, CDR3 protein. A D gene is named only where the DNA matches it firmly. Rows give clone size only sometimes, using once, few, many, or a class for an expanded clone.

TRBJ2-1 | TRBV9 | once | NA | TGTGCCAGCAGCGTAGGAGCAAATGAGCAGTTCTTC | CASSVGANEQFF
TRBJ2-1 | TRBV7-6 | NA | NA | TGTGCCAGCAGCTTAATTTCGGGAGAGGTTGGTAATGAGCAGTTCTTC | CASSLISGEVGNEQFF
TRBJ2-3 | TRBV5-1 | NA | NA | TGCGCCAGCAGCCTCAACCAGGGTTCCGTAGATACGCAGTATTTT | CASSLNQGSVDTQYF
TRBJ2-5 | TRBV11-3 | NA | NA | TGTGCCAGCAGCTCTGCAGGGGTACCTCAAGAGACCCAGTACTTC | CASSSAGVPQETQYF
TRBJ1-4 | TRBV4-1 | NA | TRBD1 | TGCGCCAGCAGCCAAGACCCCCGGGGGACAGTTGCAACTAATGAAAAACTGTTTTTT | CASSQDPRGTVATNEKLFF
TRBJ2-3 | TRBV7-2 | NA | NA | TGTGCCAGCAGCTTAGCCCCTCCCGATACGCAGTATTTT | CASSLAPPDTQYF
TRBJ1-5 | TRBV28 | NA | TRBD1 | TGTGCCAGCAGCATGACAGGGTGGGGTCAGCCCCAGCATTTT | CASSMTGWGQPQHF
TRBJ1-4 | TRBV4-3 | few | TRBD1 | TGCGCCAGCAGCCAACTCGACAGGGGAGGAGAAAAACTGTTTTTT | CASSQLDRGGEKLFF
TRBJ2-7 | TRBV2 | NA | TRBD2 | TGTGCCAGCAGTGAAAGGACACCGACTAGCTCTGCCGAGCAGTACTTC | CASSERTPTSSAEQYF
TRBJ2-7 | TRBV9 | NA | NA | TGTGCCAGCAGCGTAGCCCCAGGGAACGAGCAGTACTTC | CASSVAPGNEQYF
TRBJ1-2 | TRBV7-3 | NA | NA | TGTGCCAGCAGCTTACGGGCAGGGTCCAACTATGGCTACACCTTC | CASSLRAGSNYGYTF
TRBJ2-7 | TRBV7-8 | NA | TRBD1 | TGTGCCAGCAGCCAAGGGACAGAGCCCTCCTACGAGCAGTACTTC | CASSQGTEPSYEQYF
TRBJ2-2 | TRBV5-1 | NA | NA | TGCGCCAGCAGCACCAGACTAGATTCTCCCGGGGAGCTGTTTTTT | CASSTRLDSPGELFF
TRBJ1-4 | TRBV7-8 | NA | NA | TGTGCCAGCAGCTTAGATGGTAGATCTAATGAAAAACTGTTTTTT | CASSLDGRSNEKLFF
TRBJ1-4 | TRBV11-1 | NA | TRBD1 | TGTGCCAGCAGCTCATGGGACAGACCATCTAATGAAAAACTGTTTTTT | CASSSWDRPSNEKLFF
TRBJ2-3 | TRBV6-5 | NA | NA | TGTGCCAGCAGTTACGACAGCGCCACAGATACGCAGTATTTT | CASSYDSATDTQYF
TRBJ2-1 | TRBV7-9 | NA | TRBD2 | TGTGCCAGCAGCCGTAGGACTAGCGGGAGTCGAGCCTACAATGAGCAGTTCTTC | CASSRRTSGSRAYNEQFF
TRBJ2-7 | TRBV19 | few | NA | TGTGCCACCACAATCAAATATGATTCTTACGAGCAGTACTTC | CATTIKYDSYEQYF
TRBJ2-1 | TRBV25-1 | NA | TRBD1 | TGTGCCAGCAGTGGGGACCTCGGGACAGGAGACAATGAGCAGTTCTTC | CASSGDLGTGDNEQFF
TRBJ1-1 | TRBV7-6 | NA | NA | TGTGCCAGCAGCTTAGAATTTGGGGGCCTGAACACTGAAGCTTTCTTT | CASSLEFGGLNTEAFF
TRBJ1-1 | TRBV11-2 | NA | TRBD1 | TGTGCCAGCAGGGGGACAGGGGTCAAGAACACTGAAGCTTTCTTT | CASRGTGVKNTEAFF
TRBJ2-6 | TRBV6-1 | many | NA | TGTGCCAGCAGTGAACAGGGTGGTGGGGCCAACGTCCTGACTTTC | CASSEQGGGANVLTF
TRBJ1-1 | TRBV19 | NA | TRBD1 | TGTGCCAGTAGTAAGACAGGGGCTAGGACTGAAGCTTTCTTT | CASSKTGARTEAFF
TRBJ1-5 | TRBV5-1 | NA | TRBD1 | TGCGCCAGCAGCTCTTGGACAGGGGGGATGACGAGCAATCAGCCCCAGCATTTT | CASSSWTGGMTSNQPQHF
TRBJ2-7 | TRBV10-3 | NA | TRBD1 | TGTGCCACCGAAAACGACAGGGCCTCCTACGAGCAGTACTTC | CATENDRASYEQYF
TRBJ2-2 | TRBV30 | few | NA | TGTGCCCACAGGGTGGGCGGCACCGGGGAGCTGTTTTTT | CAHRVGGTGELFF
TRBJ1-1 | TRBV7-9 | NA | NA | TGTGCCAGCAGCCATTGGGCAGGGTTGAACACTGAAGCTTTCTTT | CASSHWAGLNTEAFF
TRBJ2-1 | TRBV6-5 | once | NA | TGTGCCAGCAGCAGACTAGGGAATGAGCAGTTCTTC | CASSRLGNEQFF
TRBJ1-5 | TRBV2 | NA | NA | TGTGCCAGCACACGAGCGGGGGGGGGCCAGGCTCAGCCCCAGCATTTT | CASTRAGGGQAQPQHF
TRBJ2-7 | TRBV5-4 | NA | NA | TGTGTTGCTCAGGGTGGATACGAGCAGTACTTC | CVAQGGYEQYF
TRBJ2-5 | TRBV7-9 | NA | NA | TGTGCCAGCAGCCCCTCCAGGGAGACCCAGTACTTC | CASSPSRETQYF
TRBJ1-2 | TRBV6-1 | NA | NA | TGTGCCAGCAGTGAAGCCCCGGGTAGTGTGGGCTATGGCTACACCTTC | CASSEAPGSVGYGYTF
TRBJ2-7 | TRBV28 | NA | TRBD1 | TGTGCCAGCAGCCTTTCTATGACAGGGGGTGAGCAGTACTTC | CASSLSMTGGEQYF
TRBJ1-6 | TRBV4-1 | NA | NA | TGCGCCAGCAGCCAAGCTCCAGGGGACAATTCACCCCTCCACTTT | CASSQAPGDNSPLHF
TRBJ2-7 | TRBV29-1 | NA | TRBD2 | TGCAGCGTTGAAGTCCTCGAAGCAGGGGCAAACGGGGGGGCCTACGAGCAGTACTTC | CSVEVLEAGANGGAYEQYF
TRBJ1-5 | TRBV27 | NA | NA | TGTGCCAGCAGTCCCACAGCGGGTCAGCCCCAGCATTTT | CASSPTAGQPQHF